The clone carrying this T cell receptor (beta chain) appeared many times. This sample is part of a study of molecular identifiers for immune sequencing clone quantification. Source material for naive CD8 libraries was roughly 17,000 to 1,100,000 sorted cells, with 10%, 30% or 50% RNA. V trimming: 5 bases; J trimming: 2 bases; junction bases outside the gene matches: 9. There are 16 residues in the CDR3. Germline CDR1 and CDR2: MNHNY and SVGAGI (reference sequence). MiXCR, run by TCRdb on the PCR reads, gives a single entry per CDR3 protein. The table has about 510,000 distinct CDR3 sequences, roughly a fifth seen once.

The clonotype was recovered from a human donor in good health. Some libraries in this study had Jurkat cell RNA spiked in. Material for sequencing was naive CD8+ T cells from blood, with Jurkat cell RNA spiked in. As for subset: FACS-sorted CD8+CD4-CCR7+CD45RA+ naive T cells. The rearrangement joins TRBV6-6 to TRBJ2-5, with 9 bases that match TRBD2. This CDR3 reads CASSPSLAGRQETQYF. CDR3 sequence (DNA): TGTGCCAGCAGTCCTTCACTAGCGGGCCGGCAAGAGACCCAGTACTTC.